These T cell receptor beta chains were read from a single sample in a study of T-cell reconstitution after alpha-beta-depleted transplantation in children. A single record per CDR3 protein comes from TCRdb applying MiXCR to the PCR reads. The sample holds about 500,000 distinct CDR3 sequences, about 10% seen once. The sequencing used PBMCs, mostly from graft donor cells, collected 180 days after TCRalphabeta/CD19-depleted stem cell transplant. These TCRs come from a female patient between 2 and 15 years old who had a stem cell transplant for aplastic anemia, so the T cells may come from the graft donor. CDR3s include the opening cysteine and the closing phenylalanine or tryptophan. The D gene is left open where the match is weak. Expanded clones get a size class; other rows say once, few or many, or leave the size out.

clone size: .
V gene: TRBV29-1
J gene: TRBJ1-1
D gene: TRBD1
CDR3 DNA: TGCAGCGCCCGGGGACAGCCCAACACTGAAGCTTTCTTT
CDR3 protein: CSARGQPNTEAFF

clone size: many
V gene: TRBV5-4
J gene: TRBJ2-1
D gene: .
CDR3 DNA: TGTGCCAGCAGCTTGGATGGGGTGAGCTCCTACAATGAGCAGTTCTTC
CDR3 protein: CASSLDGVSSYNEQFF

clone size: .
V gene: TRBV7-2
J gene: TRBJ2-4
D gene: TRBD1
CDR3 DNA: TGTGCCAGCAGCGTCACACAGGGGCTAAACCTAAACATTCAGTACTTC
CDR3 protein: CASSVTQGLNLNIQYF

clone size: once
V gene: TRBV7-3
J gene: TRBJ2-1
D gene: TRBD2
CDR3 DNA: TGTGCCAGCAGCTCCGCAGTGGGTAGCGGGGCATACAATGAGCAGTTCTTC
CDR3 protein: CASSSAVGSGAYNEQFF

clone size: once
V gene: TRBV11-2
J gene: TRBJ2-1
D gene: TRBD2
CDR3 DNA: TGTGCCAGCAGCTTAGGAGGATTAACATTGTGGGGACTAGCGGTATCTCATGAGCAGTTCTTC
CDR3 protein: CASSLGGLTLWGLAVSHEQFF

clone size: .
V gene: TRBV3-1
J gene: TRBJ2-7
D gene: .
CDR3 DNA: TGTGCCAGCAGCCAAGGGGCAACCGGCGGCGAGCAGTACTTC
CDR3 protein: CASSQGATGGEQYF

clone size: few
V gene: TRBV4-2
J gene: TRBJ2-1
D gene: .
CDR3 DNA: TGTGCCAGCAGCCAAATGGGGGGCATTGTTAACAATGAGCAGTTCTTC
CDR3 protein: CASSQMGGIVNNEQFF

clone size: few
V gene: TRBV7-2
J gene: TRBJ1-2
D gene: .
CDR3 DNA: TGTGCCAGCAGCTTAGTCGGGAACCTCTATGGCTACACCTTC
CDR3 protein: CASSLVGNLYGYTF

clone size: few
V gene: TRBV5-1
J gene: TRBJ1-1
D gene: TRBD1
CDR3 DNA: TGCGCCAGCAGCTTGTGGGGGGACAGGCGAGGAGTAAGGAGCACTGAAGCTTTCTTT
CDR3 protein: CASSLWGDRRGVRSTEAFF

clone size: many
V gene: TRBV5-1
J gene: TRBJ2-1
D gene: .
CDR3 DNA: TGCGCCAGCACGGCCAAGGGGCGCTCCTACAATGAGCAGTTCTTC
CDR3 protein: CASTAKGRSYNEQFF

clone size: few
V gene: TRBV20-1
J gene: TRBJ2-3
D gene: TRBD2
CDR3 DNA: TGCAGTGCTAGAGCCAGCGGGAGGGTCCTCACAGATACGCAGTATTTT
CDR3 protein: CSARASGRVLTDTQYF

clone size: .
V gene: TRBV10-3
J gene: TRBJ1-5
D gene: .
CDR3 DNA: TGTGCCACAGGCGAGGATTATAGCAATCAGCCCCAGCATTTT
CDR3 protein: CATGEDYSNQPQHF

clone size: .
V gene: TRBV10-1
J gene: TRBJ2-1
D gene: TRBD2
CDR3 DNA: TGCGCCAGCAGTGAGGGACTAGCGGGATTTGGCGAGCAGTTCTTC
CDR3 protein: CASSEGLAGFGEQFF